These 9 T cell receptor beta chains share one sample of origin, sequenced in a study of CXCR3-negative and CXCR3-positive naive CD8 T cells. The authors prepared UMI-labeled TRB cDNA libraries by 5' RACE. TCRdb reprocessed the 5' RACE reads; each CDR3 protein has one entry and no DNA is given. In all, the sample yields approximately 52,000 distinct CDR3 sequences. Sequenced material: memory CD8+ T cells from blood. The receptors were sampled from a human donor in good health. Some clones in this sample may be carry-over from other donors' samples.

The chain joins TRBV6-6 to TRBJ2-6. The CDR3 sequence is 15 residues long. Germline V gene data show CDR1 as MNHNY and CDR2 as SVGAGI (reference sequence). The CDR3 protein is CASNLDLSGANVLTF.

The chain links TRBV10-3 to TRBJ1-1; no DNA is available, so the TRBD1 call from TCRdb remains unchecked. CDR1 and CDR2 (germline): ENHRY, SYGVKD. The CDR3 contains 13 residues. The CDR3 is CAISESEGVGAFF.

This rearrangement joins TRBV20-1 to TRBJ2-3. The CDR3 covers 15 residues. CDR1 is DFQATT, CDR2 SNEGSKA, per germline (reference sequence). The chain's CDR3 is CSARDLAAGPDTQYF.

The V call is TRBV28, the J call TRBJ2-2. From germline, CDR1 is MDHEN and CDR2 SYDVKM. The CDR3 spans 14 residues. The CDR3 spells CASSFVGNTGELFF.

The chain has TRBV7-2 and TRBJ2-4; TCRdb selects TRBD2, and the lack of DNA leaves this call unchecked. Germline CDR1 and CDR2: SGHTA and FQGNSA. The CDR3 totals 17 residues. This CDR3 reads CASSLDPETSAQNIQYF.

V usage is TRBV10-3 and J usage is TRBJ1-2. This CDR3 is 15 amino acids long. Germline CDR1 and CDR2: ENHRY and SYGVKD. CDR3 loop: CAIRFGVEGNYGYTF.

The J gene is TRBJ2-7, the V gene TRBV14; no DNA is available, so the TRBD1 call from TCRdb remains unchecked. This CDR3 has 14 residues. Germline V lookup: CDR1 SGHDN, CDR2 FVKESK. The CDR3 loop is CASSQGAGSYEQYF. Full variable domain (rest looked up from reference TRBV14 and TRBJ2-7): EAGVTQFPSHSVIEKGQTVTLRCDPISGHDNLYWYRRVMGKEIKFLLHFVKESKQDESGMPNNRFLAERTGGTYSTLKVQPAELEDSGVYFCASSQGAGSYEQYFGPGTRLTVT.

The chain combines TRBV2 with TRBJ2-3; the TCRdb D gene call, TRBD1, has no DNA to confirm it. Germline values: CDR1 SNHLY, CDR2 FYNNEI. This CDR3 is built from 19 residues. The CDR3 spells CASNREISLAVQNTDTRYF.

This clonotype is medium-sized by frequency. The chain uses TRBV20-1 and TRBJ1-1; no DNA is available, so the TRBD1 call from TCRdb remains unchecked. Germline V lookup: CDR1 DFQATT, CDR2 SNEGSKA (reference sequence). The length of the CDR3 is 15 residues. The CDR3: CSASSTGGGNTEAFF.